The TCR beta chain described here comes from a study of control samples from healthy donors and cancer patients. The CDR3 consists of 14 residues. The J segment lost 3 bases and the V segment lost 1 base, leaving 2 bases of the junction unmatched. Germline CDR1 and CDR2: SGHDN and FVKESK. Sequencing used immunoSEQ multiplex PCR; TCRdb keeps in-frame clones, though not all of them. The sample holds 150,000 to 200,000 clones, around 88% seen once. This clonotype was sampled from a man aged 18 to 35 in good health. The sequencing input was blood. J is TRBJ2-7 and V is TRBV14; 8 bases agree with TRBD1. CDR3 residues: CASSQADRVYEQYF. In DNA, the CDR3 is TGTGCCAGCAGCCAAGCGGACAGGGTCTACGAGCAGTACTTC.